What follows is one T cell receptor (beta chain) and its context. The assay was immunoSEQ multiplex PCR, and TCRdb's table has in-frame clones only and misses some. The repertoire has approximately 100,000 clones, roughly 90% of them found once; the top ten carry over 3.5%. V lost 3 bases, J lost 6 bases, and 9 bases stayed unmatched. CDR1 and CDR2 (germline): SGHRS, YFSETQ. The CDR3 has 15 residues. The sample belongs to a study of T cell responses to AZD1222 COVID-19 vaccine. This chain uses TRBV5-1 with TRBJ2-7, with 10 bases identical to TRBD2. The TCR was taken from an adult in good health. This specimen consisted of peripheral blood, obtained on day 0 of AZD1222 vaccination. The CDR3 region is CASSWGLAGVAEQYF. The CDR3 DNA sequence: TGCGCCAGCAGCTGGGGGCTAGCGGGGGTTGCCGAGCAGTACTTC.